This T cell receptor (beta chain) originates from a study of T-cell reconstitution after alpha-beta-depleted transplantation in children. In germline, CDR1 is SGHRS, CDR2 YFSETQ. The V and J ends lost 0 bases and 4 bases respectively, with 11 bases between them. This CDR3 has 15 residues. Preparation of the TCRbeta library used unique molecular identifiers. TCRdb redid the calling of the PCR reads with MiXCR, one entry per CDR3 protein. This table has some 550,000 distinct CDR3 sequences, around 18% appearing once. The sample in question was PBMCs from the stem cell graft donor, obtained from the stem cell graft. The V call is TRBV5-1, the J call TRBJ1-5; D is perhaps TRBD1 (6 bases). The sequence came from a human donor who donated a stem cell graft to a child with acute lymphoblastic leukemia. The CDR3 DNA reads TGCGCCAGCAGCTTGGGGGACATACCTAATCAGCCCCAGCATTTT. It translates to CASSLGDIPNQPQHF.